The 13 T cell receptor beta chains listed next were all sequenced from one sample in a study of graft-versus-host responses after intestinal transplantation. Clones were sequenced by immunoSEQ multiplex PCR, and TCRdb holds only the in-frame ones, with some missing. This table holds about 29,000 clones, approximately 80% found once. Graft material was processed, releasing intraepithelial and lamina propria lymphocytes. The material was ileum tissue, obtained 98 days after intestinal transplantation. The receptors here all came from a human patient who received an intestinal transplant, so some T cells may come from the graft donor.

The rearrangement links TRBV6-5 to TRBJ1-6; TRBD1 is a possible D gene (6 bases). The V end lost 7 bases, the J end lost 15 bases, and 25 bases lay between the germline ends. Germline V gene lookup returns CDR1 MNHEY and CDR2 SVGAGI. This CDR3 is built from 15 residues. The CDR3 sequence is CASTQQFMGASVLHF. In nucleotides, the CDR3 is TGTGCCAGCACCCAACAGTTCATGGGGGCCTCTGTCCTCCACTTT.

The V call is TRBV4-2, the J call TRBJ2-1; TRBD2 matches at 11 bases. CDR1 and CDR2 from the germline V gene are LGHNA and YNFKEQ. Trimming at V came to 0 bases and at J to 1 base, leaving 2 bases not matched to a gene. This CDR3 comprises 17 residues. CDR3 bases: TGTGCCAGCAGCCAAGATCGACTAGCGGGGTCCTACAATGAGCAGTTCTTC. Encoded protein: CASSQDRLAGSYNEQFF.

This clone has a handful of counts. The chain recombines TRBV7-6 with TRBJ1-3, with D perhaps matching TRBD1 (5 bases). Germline V gene lookup returns CDR1 SGHVS and CDR2 FNYEAQ. The CDR3 is 17 amino acids. V was clipped by 1 base and J by 0 bases, with 13 bases between them. CDR3 sequence: CASSLVGTDVSGNTIYF. The CDR3 nucleotides are TGTGCCAGCAGCTTAGTGGGGACGGACGTCTCTGGAAACACCATATATTTT.

V and J are TRBV7-7 and TRBJ2-5; tentative D call: TRBD1 (6 bases). Judging by the DNA end, TRBJ2-7 fits better; the J call may be wrong. This CDR3 spans 15 amino acids. Germline CDR1 reads SSHAT; CDR2 reads FNYEAQ (reference sequence). CDR3 region: CASSSQGSVSYEQYF. DNA of the CDR3: TGTGCCAGCAGCTCACAGGGATCGGTCTCCTACGAGCAGTACTTC.

The chain uses TRBV29-1 and TRBJ2-7; perhaps D is TRBD1 or TRBD2 (6 bases each). This CDR3 is 14 amino acids long. Germline lookup yields CDR1 SQVTM and CDR2 ANQGSEA. Trimming stripped 0 bases from V and 7 bases from J, with 16 bases between. In DNA form, the CDR3 reads TGCAGCGTTGAAGATCCGGGGGCGCCGTGGGAGCAGTACTTC. Amino acid sequence: CSVEDPGAPWEQYF.

The gene calls are TRBV2 and TRBJ1-1, with unresolved D. The CDR3 loop spans 15 amino acids. CDR1 SNHLY and CDR2 FYNNEI come from the germline V gene. V lost 1 base to trimming and J lost 1 base, with 10 bases between them. The DNA for the CDR3 is TGTGCCAGCAGTGAAGATCTAGACGAGAACACTGAAGCTTTCTTT. This codes for CASSEDLDENTEAFF. Full variable domain (remainder filled in from reference TRBV2 and TRBJ1-1): EPEVTQTPSHQVTQMGQEVILRCVPISNHLYFYWYRQILGQKVEFLVSFYNNEISEKSEIFDDQFSVERPDGSNFTLKIRSTKLEDSAMYFCASSEDLDENTEAFFGQGTRLTVV.

V usage is TRBV5-3 and J usage is TRBJ1-1; no definite D call. TRBV5-3 is an open reading frame, and its role is uncertain. There are 14 residues in the CDR3. Trimming pared 2 bases from V and 8 bases from J, leaving 16 bases between. CDR3 amino acids: CARSFRSVGVEAFF. CDR3 nucleotide sequence: TGTGCCAGAAGCTTTCGGTCGGTCGGTGTGGAAGCTTTCTTT.

The rearrangement uses TRBV12-5 and TRBJ2-1, with 7 bases matching TRBD2. Trimming cost V 6 bases and J 0 bases; bases outside gene matches: 5. Germline loops: CDR1 LGHNT, CDR2 FRNRAP. The CDR3 extends over 15 amino acids. This chain's CDR3 is CASGWDYLSYNEQFF. The CDR3 coding sequence is TGTGCTAGTGGCTGGGACTATCTCTCCTACAATGAGCAGTTCTTC.

The J gene is TRBJ2-2, the V gene TRBV27; D gene ambiguous. CDR3 length equals 16 residues. CDR1 is MNHEY and CDR2 is SMNVEV in the germline V gene (reference sequence). V lost 1 base and J 1 base, leaving 10 bases between the germline ends. Here the CDR3 reads CASSLWNSLNTGELFF. The CDR3, as DNA: TGTGCCAGCAGTTTATGGAATAGCCTGAACACCGGGGAGCTGTTTTTT.

J is TRBJ2-5 and V is TRBV6-5, with 8 bases that match TRBD1. Germline CDR1 reads MNHEY; CDR2 reads SVGAGI. Trimming removed 6 bases from V and 3 bases from J; junction bases left unmatched: 3. The CDR3 totals 13 residues. The CDR3 reads CASSPGGKETQYF. Written as DNA, the CDR3 is TGTGCCAGCAGCCCAGGGGGCAAAGAGACCCAGTACTTC.

This rearrangement joins TRBV5-1 to TRBJ2-1; 9 nucleotides align to TRBD2. The trim removed 2 bases at V and 8 bases at J, leaving 14 bases unmatched. CDR3 length: 17 residues. Germline V CDR1 and CDR2: SGHRS, YFSETQ. CDR3 in amino acids: CASSFRAVAGGPDEQFF. In DNA form, the CDR3 reads TGCGCCAGCAGCTTTCGGGCGGTCGCGGGGGGGCCCGATGAGCAGTTCTTC.

There are a few counts of this clone. The rearrangement links TRBV7-9 to TRBJ2-1; D uncertain. Trimming removed 3 bases from V and 3 bases from J, with 12 bases in between. The CDR3 has 15 amino acids. The germline V gene has CDR1 SEHNR and CDR2 FQNEAQ (reference sequence). In DNA, the CDR3 is TGTGCCAGCAGCTTTCAAGGGCTCGGCTACAATGAGCAGTTCTTC. Its protein is CASSFQGLGYNEQFF.

The chain joins TRBV18 to TRBJ1-4, with 10 bases lining up with TRBD1. This CDR3 spans 16 amino acids. The junction had 3 bases not matched to a gene; V was cut back by 3 bases and J by 2 bases. Germline V lookup: CDR1 KGHSH, CDR2 LQKENI. The CDR3 nucleotides are TGTGCCAGCTCACCGGGACAGGGGATCACTAATGAAAAACTGTTTTTT. Its translation is CASSPGQGITNEKLFF.